The 7 T cell receptor beta chains reported below all come from one sample, sequenced in a study of identical twins. A single record per CDR3 protein comes from TCRdb applying MiXCR to the 5' RACE reads. The sample has 570,000 or so distinct CDR3 sequences, over 8.5% seen once. These data were also reused for a study on yellow fever vaccine responses in identical twins.

Source material: PBMCs. The origin of the receptors is a young woman in good health.

This clonotype was detected ten times or more. This rearrangement joins TRBV11-1 to TRBJ2-5, with a tentative D call TRBD1 (6 bases). V was pared by 0 bases and J by 2 bases, with 10 bases between. Germline CDR1 SGHAT, CDR2 FQDESV (reference sequence). This CDR3 spans 15 amino acids. CDR3: CASSLAGASQETQYF. CDR3 DNA: TGTGCCAGCAGCTTAGCGGGGGCGTCTCAAGAGACCCAGTACTTC.

This clonotype was seen just once. The chain employs TRBV30 and TRBJ2-1; 8 nucleotides match TRBD1. The CDR3 totals 15 residues. CDR1 GTSNPN and CDR2 SVGIG come from the germline V gene (reference sequence). Trimming at V came to 6 bases and at J to 2 bases, leaving 9 bases not matched to a gene. The CDR3 loop reads CACTGGEGTYNEQFF. DNA of the CDR3: TGTGCCTGCACAGGGGGAGAAGGGACCTACAATGAGCAGTTCTTC.

The sample holds a few counts of this clonotype. This sequence joins TRBV4-3 and TRBJ2-3; D possibly matches TRBD1 or TRBD2 (6 bases each). Between the trimmed V and J ends, which lost 0 bases and 6 bases, there was a span of 16 bases. The CDR3 has 16 residues. Germline assignment: CDR1 LGHNA and CDR2 YSLEER. CDR3 in amino acids: CASSQDRGGGTDTQYF. The CDR3 DNA follows: TGCGCCAGCAGCCAAGACAGGGGAGGCGGTACGGATACGCAGTATTTT.

Ten or more counts support this clonotype. The chain carries TRBV20-1 and TRBJ2-4; 9 nucleotides match TRBD1. In germline, CDR1 is DFQATT, CDR2 SNEGSKA (reference sequence). The ends lost 7 bases at V and 2 bases at J; junction bases unmatched: 6. The CDR3 is made up of 14 amino acids. In DNA, the CDR3 is TGCAGTGTACCGGGACAGGGTCCCAAAAACATTCAGTACTTC. Translation gives CSVPGQGPKNIQYF.

The chain employs TRBV6-1 and TRBJ2-3; 10 bases are shared with TRBD1. This CDR3 is 14 amino acids long. The V gene end was trimmed by 6 bases and the J gene end by 1 base; junction bases not matched to a gene: 1. Germline assignment: CDR1 MNHNS and CDR2 SASEGT. CDR3 DNA: TGTGCCAGCAGGGGGACAGGGGGCACAGATACGCAGTATTTT. Protein: CASRGTGGTDTQYF.

This clonotype was seen a handful of times. The V gene is TRBV28, the J gene TRBJ1-2; 9 nucleotides align to TRBD1. With 3 bases clipped from V and 8 bases from J, the junction kept 13 bases outside the gene matches. CDR1 and CDR2 (germline): MDHEN, SYDVKM. This CDR3 region has 16 residues. The DNA for the CDR3 is TGTGCCAGCAGTTTCTCGGGACAGGGAAGCCGCAGGGGCTACACCTTC. This encodes CASSFSGQGSRRGYTF.

The V call is TRBV4-2, the J call TRBJ2-2; tentatively, D is TRBD2 (6 bases). Trimming stripped 0 bases from V and 4 bases from J, with 15 bases between. Germline-derived CDR1 and CDR2 are LGHNA and YNFKEQ. The CDR3 has 17 residues. DNA of the CDR3: TGTGCCAGCAGCCAAGAAGGCAGACTAGGCGGCACCGGGGAGCTGTTTTTT. Translated: CASSQEGRLGGTGELFF.